Listed below are T cell receptor beta chains from one sample, sequenced in a study of shared clonotypes between healthy human individuals. Some clones are missing from TCRdb's copy, which holds only in-frame ones; the method was immunoSEQ multiplex PCR. This table holds about 1.1 million clones, about 80% found once. The specimen sequenced was memory CD4+ T cells from PBMCs. Receptors were obtained from a young man in good health. Some clones in this sample may be carry-over from other donors' samples. The CDR3 runs from the conserved cysteine through the conserved F or W. A D gene is named only where the DNA matches it firmly. The size of a clone is reported for some rows only, either as once, few or many, or as a class for expanded clones.

TRBJ2-7	TRBD2	TRBV4-2	-	TGTGCCAGCAGGCATACTAGCGGGCCCTTCTACGAGCAGTACTTC	CASRHTSGPFYEQYF
TRBJ1-2	-	TRBV13	few	TGTGCCAGCAGCCGGGACTCCTTCTATGGCTACACCTTC	CASSRDSFYGYTF
TRBJ2-2	-	TRBV6-5	-	TGTGCCAGCAGCAGGGGGGAGGGCGGAGGCGGGGAGCTGTTTTTT	CASSRGEGGGGELFF
TRBJ2-3	TRBD1	TRBV6-1	many	TGTGCCAGCAGTCCCCAGACAGGGAACACAGATACGCAGTATTTT	CASSPQTGNTDTQYF
TRBJ2-2	-	TRBV30	-	TGTGCCTGGATTCCTAGAACGAACACCGGGGAGCTGTTTTTT	CAWIPRTNTGELFF
TRBJ1-2	TRBD1	TRBV30	-	TGTGCCGCACTCACAGGGGGCTTCTATGGCTACACCTTC	CAALTGGFYGYTF
TRBJ2-5	-	TRBV29-1	-	TGCAGCGTTGACAGGGGAGGGGAGACCCAGTACTTC	CSVDRGGETQYF
TRBJ1-2	-	TRBV28	-	TGTGCCAGCAACACAGGTCGGGGATCCTATGGCTACACCTTC	CASNTGRGSYGYTF
TRBJ2-3	-	TRBV5-4	-	TGTGCCAGCAGCCCCGGCCCTGCAGGTAGCACAGATACGCAGTATTTT	CASSPGPAGSTDTQYF
TRBJ1-1	-	TRBV4-1	-	TGCGCCAGCAGCCAAGGGGCACAGGGCCGTGGCACTGAAGCTTTCTTT	CASSQGAQGRGTEAFF
TRBJ2-1	TRBD2	TRBV30	-	TGTGCCTGGAGTGTAGGTAGCGGGAGGAGAAATGAGCAGTTCTTC	CAWSVGSGRRNEQFF
TRBJ2-1	TRBD2	TRBV13	-	TGTGCCAGCAGCCGGAGGTTGGGGACTAGCGGTCTCAATGAGCAGTTCTTC	CASSRRLGTSGLNEQFF
TRBJ2-5	-	TRBV6-5	-	TGTGCCAGCAGTTACTCGACGGCCCAGCAGGAGACCCAGTACTTC	CASSYSTAQQETQYF
TRBJ1-3	-	TRBV18	-	TGTGCCAGCTCACCAGAAACAGGGCTTCCATCTGGAAACACCATATATTTT	CASSPETGLPSGNTIYF